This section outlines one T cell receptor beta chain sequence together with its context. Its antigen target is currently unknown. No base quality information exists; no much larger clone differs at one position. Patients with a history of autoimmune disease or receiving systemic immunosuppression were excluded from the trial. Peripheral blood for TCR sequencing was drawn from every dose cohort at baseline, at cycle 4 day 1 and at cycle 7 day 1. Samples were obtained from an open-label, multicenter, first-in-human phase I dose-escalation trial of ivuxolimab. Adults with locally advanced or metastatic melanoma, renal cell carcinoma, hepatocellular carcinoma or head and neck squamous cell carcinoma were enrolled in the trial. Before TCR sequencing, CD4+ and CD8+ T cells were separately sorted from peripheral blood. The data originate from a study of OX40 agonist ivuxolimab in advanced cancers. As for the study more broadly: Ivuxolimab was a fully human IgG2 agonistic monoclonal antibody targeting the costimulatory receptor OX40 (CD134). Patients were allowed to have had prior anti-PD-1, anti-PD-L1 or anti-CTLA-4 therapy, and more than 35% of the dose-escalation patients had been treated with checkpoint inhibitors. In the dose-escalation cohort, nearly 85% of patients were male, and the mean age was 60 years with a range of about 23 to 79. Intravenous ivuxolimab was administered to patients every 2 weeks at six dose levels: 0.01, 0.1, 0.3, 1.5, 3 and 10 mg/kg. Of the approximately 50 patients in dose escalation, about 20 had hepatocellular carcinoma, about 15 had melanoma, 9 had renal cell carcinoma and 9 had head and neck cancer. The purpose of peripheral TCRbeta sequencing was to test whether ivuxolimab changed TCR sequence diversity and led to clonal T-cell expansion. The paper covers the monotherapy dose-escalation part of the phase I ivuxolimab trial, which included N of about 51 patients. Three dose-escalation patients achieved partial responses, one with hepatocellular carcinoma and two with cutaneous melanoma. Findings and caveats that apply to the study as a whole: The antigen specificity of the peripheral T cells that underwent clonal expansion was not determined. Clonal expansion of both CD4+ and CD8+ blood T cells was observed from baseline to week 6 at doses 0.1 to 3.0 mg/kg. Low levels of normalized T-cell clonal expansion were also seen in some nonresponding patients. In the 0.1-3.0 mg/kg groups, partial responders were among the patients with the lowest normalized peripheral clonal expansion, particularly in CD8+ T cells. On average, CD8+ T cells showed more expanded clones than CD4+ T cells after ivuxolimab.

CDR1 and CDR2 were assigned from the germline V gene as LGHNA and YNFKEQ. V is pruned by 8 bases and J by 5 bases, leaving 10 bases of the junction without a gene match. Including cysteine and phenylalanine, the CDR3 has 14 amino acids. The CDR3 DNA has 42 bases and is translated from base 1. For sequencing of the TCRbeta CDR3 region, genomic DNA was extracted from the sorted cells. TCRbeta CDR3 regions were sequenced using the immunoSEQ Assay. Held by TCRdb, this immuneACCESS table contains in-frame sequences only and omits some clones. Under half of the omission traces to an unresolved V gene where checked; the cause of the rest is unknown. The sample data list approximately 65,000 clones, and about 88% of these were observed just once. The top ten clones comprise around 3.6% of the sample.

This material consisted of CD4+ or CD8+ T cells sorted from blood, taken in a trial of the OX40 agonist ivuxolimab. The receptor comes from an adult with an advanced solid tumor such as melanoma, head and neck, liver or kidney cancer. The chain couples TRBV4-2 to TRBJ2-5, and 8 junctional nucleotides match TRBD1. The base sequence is TGTGCCAGCCAACCGAGGACAGGGCGGGAGACCCAGTACTTC. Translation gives CASQPRTGRETQYF.